This T cell receptor (beta chain) comes out of a study of CD8+CD57+ T cells in acquired aplastic anemia. Study-level results: In common between the patients and the controls were more than 25 CD8+ CDR3 sequences.

Investigators profiled TCR beta VDJ and CDR3 from genomic DNA template. TCRdb re-derived calls from the reads in MiXCR, one entry per CDR3 protein. The table has 270,000 or so distinct CDR3 sequences, roughly 82% seen once; the top ten hold less than 50%. In regard to this clonotype: Its antigen is not identified. This CDR3 is missing its conserved last phenylalanine or tryptophan, likely due to a read error. It is unclear where the CDR3 begins or ends on the DNA, so no DNA is shown, and the CDR3 is as TCRdb lists it.

For sequencing, patients were chosen who had shown expansion of CD8+CD57+ cells by flow cytometry. Germline assignment: CDR1 SNHLY and CDR2 FYNNEI. The CDR3 has 16 amino acids, counting both end residues. The sample comprised sorted CD4+, CD8+, or CD8+CD57+ T cells (not recorded which) from PBMCs. The sequence came from a human donor with aplastic anemia. The V call is TRBV2, the J call TRBJ2-1; no check of the table's D call, TRBD1, against the DNA was made. The CDR3 is CASSELEPRLYEQYFC.